The 20 T cell receptor beta chains listed next were all sequenced from one sample in a study of OX40 agonist ivuxolimab in advanced cancers. Some clones are missing from TCRdb's copy, which holds only in-frame ones; the method was immunoSEQ multiplex PCR. The sample shows tens of thousands of clones, about 85% of them seen only once. This material consisted of CD4+ or CD8+ T cells sorted from blood, taken in a trial of the OX40 agonist ivuxolimab. Source of these receptors: an adult with an advanced solid tumor such as melanoma, head and neck, liver or kidney cancer.

The CDR3 loop is CASSESWGNTIYF. CDR3 DNA: TGTGCCAGCAGTGAAAGCTGGGGAAACACCATATATTTT. The chain carries TRBV2 and TRBJ1-3; D gene unclear. V was trimmed by 2 bases and J by 4 bases, leaving 6 bases between them. The CDR3 runs 13 residues. Germline V gene data show CDR1 as SNHLY and CDR2 as FYNNEI.

This clone has more than one count but fewer than ten. The V call is TRBV30, the J call TRBJ1-6, with D possibly being TRBD1 (5 bases). The CDR3 consists of 14 residues. Germline loops: CDR1 GTSNPN, CDR2 SVGIG (reference sequence). Trimming shortened V by 1 base and J by 7 bases, and 11 bases separated the two germline ends. The CDR3 loop is CAWSAGQVNSPLHF. The CDR3 nucleotides read TGTGCCTGGAGTGCCGGACAAGTGAATTCACCCCTCCACTTT.

The CDR3 loop is CASSQRPSGGQPTGELFF. CDR3 bases: TGCGCCAGCAGCCAACGACCTAGCGGGGGGCAACCTACCGGGGAGCTGTTTTTT. The chain joins TRBV4-3 to TRBJ2-2, with 11 nucleotides matching TRBD2. From germline, CDR1 is LGHNA and CDR2 YSLEER. The ends lost 2 bases at V and 5 bases at J; junction bases unmatched: 10. The CDR3 has 18 residues.

This clone was counted between two and nine times. This chain links TRBV5-1 with TRBJ2-7; D call uncertain. V was clipped by 4 bases and J by 0 bases, with 17 bases between them. Per the germline V gene, CDR1 is SGHRS and CDR2 is YFSETQ. This CDR3 contains 16 residues. The CDR3 protein is CASSAVGAGNSYEQYF. DNA for the CDR3: TGCGCCAGCAGCGCCGTGGGCGCCGGAAACTCCTACGAGCAGTACTTC.

The rearrangement joins TRBV19 to TRBJ2-5; either TRBD1 or TRBD2 may fit D (5 bases each). The J call may be incorrect, as the DNA end agrees better with TRBJ2-7. This CDR3 has 14 residues. Looked up from germline, CDR1 is LNHDA and CDR2 is SQIVND (reference sequence). The CDR3 sequence: CASSGTSSSYEQYF. In DNA, the CDR3 is TGTGCCAGTAGTGGGACCTCCAGCTCCTACGAGCAGTACTTC.

The V call is TRBV5-1, the J call TRBJ1-5; 10 bases map to TRBD1. In germline, CDR1 is SGHRS, CDR2 YFSETQ. CDR3 size: 16 residues. The trim removed 0 bases at V and 7 bases at J, leaving 7 bases unmatched. The CDR3 DNA reads TGCGCCAGCAGCTTGGGGGGACAGGGGATAGGACAGCCCCAGCATTTT. Protein: CASSLGGQGIGQPQHF.

J is TRBJ1-2 and V is TRBV28; 7 bases map to TRBD1. J gave up 5 bases and V 10 bases, and 16 bases lay outside the gene matches. The CDR3 sequence is 15 residues long. The germline gives CDR1 MDHEN, CDR2 SYDVKM. The CDR3 DNA reads TGTGCCACCACCCCCCCAGGGGGGCGGTGGTATGGCTACACCTTC. It yields the protein CATTPPGGRWYGYTF.

The chain joins TRBV4-3 to TRBJ2-5; no reliable D call. The germline V and J ends were trimmed by 0 bases and 7 bases, with 6 bases remaining between them. The CDR3 sequence is 12 residues long. Germline CDR1 and CDR2: LGHNA and YSLEER. The CDR3 loop reads CASSQDSGTQYF. In nucleotides, the CDR3 is TGCGCCAGCAGCCAAGATTCGGGGACCCAGTACTTC.

The chain recombines TRBV27 with TRBJ2-3, with D perhaps matching TRBD1 or TRBD2 (6 bases each). Deletions cut 6 bases from V and 8 bases from J, with 18 bases between. The CDR3 length is 14 residues. CDR1 and CDR2 from the germline V gene are MNHEY and SMNVEV (reference sequence). CDR3 sequence reads: CASRKGGAFSTQYF. The DNA for the CDR3 is TGTGCCAGCAGAAAGGGGGGAGCCTTTAGTACGCAGTATTTT.

The rearrangement joins TRBV6-1 to TRBJ2-2; D is ambiguous. This CDR3 spans 15 amino acids. V was trimmed by 1 base and J by 2 bases, leaving 8 bases between them. The germline gives CDR1 MNHNS, CDR2 SASEGT. CDR3 DNA: TGTGCCAGCAGTGAAGTGGTCAGAAACACCGGGGAGCTGTTTTTT. Amino acids: CASSEVVRNTGELFF.

The chain uses TRBV2 and TRBJ2-3; 10 positions agree with TRBD1. The CDR3 extends over 12 amino acids. The J segment lost 8 bases and the V segment lost 8 bases, leaving 4 bases of the junction unmatched. Germline V gene sequence: CDR1 SNHLY, CDR2 FYNNEI. The CDR3, as DNA: TGTGCCAGCCGGACAGGGGGTCTTACGCAGTATTTT. As protein: CASRTGGLTQYF.

The rearrangement links TRBV4-2 to TRBJ2-3, with 8 bases aligning to TRBD2. The CDR3 sequence is 16 residues long. CDR1 LGHNA and CDR2 YNFKEQ come from the germline V gene. Trimming took 0 bases from V and 8 from J; bases not matched to a gene: 10. CDR3 sequence (DNA): TGTGCCAGCAGCCAAGACTTTAGCGGGGTCAGGGGTACGCAGTATTTT. Translating gives CASSQDFSGVRGTQYF.

The gene calls are TRBV19 and TRBJ2-5, with 7 bases that match TRBD1. Losses at the gene ends were 4 bases for V and 1 base for J; bases not matched to a gene: 9. Germline loops: CDR1 LNHDA, CDR2 SQIVND (reference sequence). This CDR3 has 16 amino acids. The CDR3 DNA reads as TGTGCCAGTAGTAAAGTGGGACAGATTAGCCAAGAGACCCAGTACTTC. The encoded protein is CASSKVGQISQETQYF.

This clone showed up just a few times. The rearrangement uses TRBV5-1 and TRBJ1-2; TRBD1 agrees at 12 bases. V was clipped by 7 bases and J by 3 bases; unmatched bases: 4. Germline V CDR1 and CDR2: SGHRS, YFSETQ. The CDR3 runs 14 residues. The CDR3 coding sequence is TGCGCCAGCGGGACAGGGGGCGATGACTATGGCTACACCTTC. Encoded protein: CASGTGGDDYGYTF.

In regard to this clone: At one of its ends the junction is not consistent with the germline gene, which may arise from a read error. The chain couples TRBV30 to TRBJ1-5, with a weak D call TRBD1 (6 bases). Germline V gives CDR1 GTSNPN, CDR2 SVGIG (reference sequence). The CDR3 contains 17 residues. The CDR3 spells CAWSQGFRGASNRPQHF. CDR3 bases: TGTGCCTGGAGCCAGGGGTTCAGGGGAGCGAGCAATCGGCCCCAGCATTTT.

The J gene is TRBJ2-3, the V gene TRBV6-4; 10 nucleotides match TRBD2. Unmatched junction bases numbered 2, after V lost 5 bases and J lost 3 bases. The CDR3 runs to 14 residues. CDR1 and CDR2 (germline): MRHNA, SNTAGT. The CDR3 sequence is CASSTLAGTDTQYF. The CDR3 DNA is TGTGCCAGCAGTACACTAGCGGGGACAGATACGCAGTATTTT.

In its sample, this clone was seen once. The chain uses TRBV11-2 and TRBJ2-5; D gene uncertain. Germline CDR1 and CDR2: SGHAT and FQNNGV. This CDR3 spans 13 amino acids. Trimming removed 8 bases at V and 2 bases at J, with 12 bases between. In DNA form, the CDR3 reads TGTGCCAGCGGTTTCGGAGCTCAAGAGACCCAGTACTTC. Amino acids: CASGFGAQETQYF.

V usage is TRBV11-1 and J usage is TRBJ2-3; maybe TRBD2 (6 bases). Germline V gene sequence: CDR1 SGHAT, CDR2 FQDESV (reference sequence). The CDR3 extends over 15 amino acids. Trimming took off 1 base at V and 2 bases at J, with 10 bases between the two ends. Here the CDR3 DNA reads TGTGCCAGCAGCTTAGGCGGGGAGACCACAGATACGCAGTATTTT. Translation: CASSLGGETTDTQYF. Based on the CDR3 plus reference TRBV11-1 and TRBJ2-3, the full variable domain is EAEVAQSPRYKITEKSQAVAFWCDPISGHATLYWYRQILGQGPELLVQFQDESVVDDSQLPKDRFSAERLKGVDSTLKIQPAELGDSAMYLCASSLGGETTDTQYFGPGTRLTVL.

The CDR3 sequence: CASFSGGYEQYF. The CDR3 DNA follows: TGTGCCAGCTTCTCGGGGGGGTACGAGCAGTACTTC. V and J are TRBV6-6 and TRBJ2-7; 8 bases agree with TRBD2. The CDR3 totals 12 residues. Germline CDR1 reads MNHNY; CDR2 reads SVGAGI (reference sequence). V trimming: 8 bases; J trimming: 4 bases; junction bases outside the gene matches: 4.

The chain uses TRBV13 and TRBJ2-3, with TRBD1 matching 10 bases. The V gene's germline CDR1 is PRHDT and CDR2 FYEKMQ (reference sequence). The CDR3 length is 15 residues. V trimming: 7 bases; J trimming: 6 bases; junction bases outside the gene matches: 10. CDR3: CASTVTGTGADTQYF. The CDR3, as DNA: TGTGCCAGCACCGTGACCGGGACAGGGGCGGATACGCAGTATTTT.